These 13 T cell receptor beta chains share one sample of origin, sequenced in a study of shared clonotypes between healthy human individuals. CD45RO-negative cells were positively selected for CCR7, leaving out terminally differentiated effector memory CD45RA+ cells. TCRdb keeps only in-frame clones here, not all; method: immunoSEQ multiplex PCR. Altogether just over 2,000,000 clones are present, over 85% being singletons, with the ten largest covering roughly 1%. The specimen sequenced was naive CD8+ T cells sorted from blood. The receptors shown here come from a man aged 18 to 30 in good health.

This chain connects TRBV9 to TRBJ1-1; D gene ambiguous. Trimming removed 1 base at V and 3 bases at J, with 4 bases between. The CDR3 is 12 residues long. CDR1 is SGDLS and CDR2 is YYNGEE in the germline V gene. CDR3 nucleotide sequence: TGTGCCAGCAGCGTAAGGGACACTGAAGCTTTCTTT. It yields the protein CASSVRDTEAFF.

The CDR3 reads CASSLYSRDEQYF. Written as DNA, the CDR3 is TGTGCCAGCAGTTTATATAGTAGGGACGAGCAGTACTTC. The rearrangement joins TRBV27 to TRBJ2-7, with unresolved D. Trimming removed 1 base from V and 5 bases from J, with 9 bases in between. The CDR3 runs to 13 residues. CDR1 MNHEY and CDR2 SMNVEV come from the germline V gene (reference sequence).

The chain couples TRBV6-5 to TRBJ1-2, with D possibly TRBD1 on 5 matching bases. The CDR3 is 14 amino acids. In germline, CDR1 is MNHEY, CDR2 SVGAGI. The V end was cut by 8 bases, the J end by 1 base, with 14 bases between. The CDR3 sequence is CASSLAGFNYGYTF. The CDR3, as DNA: TGTGCCAGCTCCCTGGCAGGGTTTAACTATGGCTACACCTTC.

V and J are TRBV7-8 and TRBJ2-1; D is unresolved. The ends were cut back, 1 base at V and 9 bases at J, with 10 bases in the middle. This CDR3 comprises 13 residues. The germline V gene encodes CDR1 SGHVS and CDR2 FQNEAQ. The CDR3 loop reads CASSLDLGSEQFF. The CDR3 DNA is TGTGCCAGCAGCTTAGATCTTGGCAGTGAGCAGTTCTTC.

The sample holds one count of this clone. The rearrangement links TRBV4-3 to TRBJ1-6; 9 bases map to TRBD1. Germline assignment: CDR1 LGHNA and CDR2 YSLEER. This CDR3 is built from 16 residues. With 4 bases clipped from V and 7 bases from J, the junction kept 8 bases outside the gene matches. This CDR3 is CASSPGQGPGNSPLHF. The CDR3 DNA sequence: TGCGCCAGCAGCCCCGGACAGGGGCCGGGGAATTCACCCCTCCACTTT.

For this clone: Other DNA sequences in the same sample also yield this CDR3. V is TRBV28 and J is TRBJ1-1, with D hard to call. This CDR3 is built from 12 residues. V was shortened by 3 bases and J by 2 bases, with 4 bases between the two germline ends. Germline CDR1 MDHEN, CDR2 SYDVKM. CDR3 in DNA: TGTGCCAGCAGTTTGATTAACACTGAAGCTTTCTTT. It codes for CASSLINTEAFF. The variable domain in full, with the rest retrieved from reference TRBV28 and TRBJ1-1, is DVKVTQSSRYLVKRTGEKVFLECVQDMDHENMFWYRQDPGLGLRLIYFSYDVKMKEKGDIPEGYSVSREKKERFSLILESASTNQTSMYLCASSLINTEAFFGQGTRLTVV.

The chain combines TRBV6-1 with TRBJ2-7; D tentatively fits TRBD1 or TRBD2 (5 bases each). CDR3 size: 12 residues. Trimming left V 7 bases short and J 6 bases short, with 13 bases between. Germline CDR1 is MNHNS and CDR2 is SASEGT. CDR3 nucleotide sequence: TGTGCCAGCATCGAGGGACCTTCCGAGCAGTACTTC. The encoded protein is CASIEGPSEQYF.

This clone came up once. This chain links TRBV6-1 with TRBJ1-2; D unresolved. CDR1 and CDR2 from the germline V gene are MNHNS and SASEGT. The CDR3 is 15 residues long. V was shortened by 2 bases and J by 4 bases, with 14 bases between the two germline ends. The CDR3 bases are TGTGCCAGCAGTGAAATATGGGGAGGGTCCTATGGCTACACCTTC. Encoded protein: CASSEIWGGSYGYTF.

Comments on this clone: This sample also contains other DNA sequences that code for the same CDR3. The chain is built from TRBV6-5 and TRBJ2-7; weak D call: TRBD2 (5 bases). The CDR3 is made up of 16 amino acids. Germline values: CDR1 MNHEY, CDR2 SVGAGI. V was cut by 0 bases and J by 0 bases, with 12 bases left in between. CDR3 region: CASSYSIGESSYEQYF. In DNA, the CDR3 is TGTGCCAGCAGTTACTCTATCGGGGAAAGCTCCTACGAGCAGTACTTC.

The count of this clone is one. The chain links TRBV2 to TRBJ2-3; possibly TRBD1 or TRBD2 for D (5 bases each). V shed 6 bases and J shed 0 bases, with 13 bases lying between them. Germline V gene data show CDR1 as SNHLY and CDR2 as FYNNEI. The CDR3 consists of 15 residues. Here the CDR3 reads CASSTGSASTDTQYF. Written as DNA, the CDR3 is TGTGCCAGCAGCACAGGTAGCGCTAGCACAGATACGCAGTATTTT.

The chain carries TRBV30 and TRBJ2-1; D is undetermined. This CDR3 spans 16 amino acids. V shed 0 bases and J shed 0 bases, with 12 bases lying between them. The germline CDR1 and CDR2 sequences are GTSNPN and SVGIG (reference sequence). The CDR3 loop reads CAWSVEEVFSYNEQFF. The CDR3 bases are TGTGCCTGGAGTGTAGAAGAGGTTTTCTCCTACAATGAGCAGTTCTTC.

The chain links TRBV10-1 to TRBJ1-1, with 9 bases fitting TRBD1. This CDR3 is 16 amino acids long. The germline V gene encodes CDR1 WNHNN and CDR2 SYGVQD (reference sequence). Trimming at V came to 8 bases and at J to 4 bases, leaving 14 bases not matched to a gene. CDR3 protein: CASPDRTGVSGTEAFF. Here the CDR3 DNA reads TGCGCCAGCCCCGACAGGACAGGGGTTTCGGGCACTGAAGCTTTCTTT.

This clone showed up just once. The rearrangement links TRBV11-2 to TRBJ2-3, with D uncertain. CDR3 length: 13 amino acids. Trimming removed 5 bases at V and 4 bases at J, with 10 bases between. The V gene's germline CDR1 is SGHAT and CDR2 FQNNGV. CDR3 residues: CASSPPVADTQYF. The CDR3 DNA is TGTGCCAGCAGCCCACCAGTCGCAGATACGCAGTATTTT.